The entry below gives a single T cell receptor beta chain sequence along with its context. The data are from a study of blood T cell repertoires in COVID-19. Across the whole study: Some COVID-19 samples were acute and others convalescent; all came from the United States, Italy and Spain. Nucleic acid was either cDNA or gDNA, and it came from T cells, B-cell-depleted T cells, or PBMCs.

CDR3 length equals 15 residues. Per the germline V gene, CDR1 is SNHLY and CDR2 is FYNNEI. V dropped 7 bases and J dropped 7; count of bases not matched to a gene: 6. Study processing details: Nucleated cell number was recorded as an estimate derived from reference gene primer amplification. Profiling relied on immunoSEQ multiplex PCR, and the TCRdb table lists in-frame clones only, not all of them. V, J and clone size reflect that table, while D and trimming were determined from the DNA. The sample consists of approximately 170,000 clones, 65% to 85% of them appearing once. Sequences were obtained from peripheral blood. This clonotype originated in a woman in her seventies who had recovered from COVID-19. The chain couples TRBV2 to TRBJ2-1, with 14 bases matching TRBD2. CDR3 in DNA: TGTGCCAGCACCTCGGGACTAGCGGGAGAAAATGAGCAGTTCTTC. Its protein product is CASTSGLAGENEQFF.